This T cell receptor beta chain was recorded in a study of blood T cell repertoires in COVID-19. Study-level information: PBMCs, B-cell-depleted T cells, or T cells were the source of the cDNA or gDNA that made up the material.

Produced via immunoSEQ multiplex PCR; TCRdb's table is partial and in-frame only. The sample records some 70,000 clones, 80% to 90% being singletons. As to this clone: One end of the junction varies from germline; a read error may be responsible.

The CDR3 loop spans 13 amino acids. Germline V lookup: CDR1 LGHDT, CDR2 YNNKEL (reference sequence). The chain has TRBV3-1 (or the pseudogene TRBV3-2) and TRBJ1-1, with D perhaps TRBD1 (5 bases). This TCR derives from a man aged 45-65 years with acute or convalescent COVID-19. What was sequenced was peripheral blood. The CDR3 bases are TGTGCCCGCAGCGGGGGGATGAACACTGAAGCTTTCTTT. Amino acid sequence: CARSGGMNTEAFF.